The 9 T cell receptor beta chains below were found in one sample sequenced in a study of PD-L1 blockade in urothelial cancer. Some clones are missing from TCRdb's copy, which holds only in-frame ones; the method was immunoSEQ multiplex PCR. The sample holds around 110,000 clones; around 89% are singletons and the top ten take over 1.5%. Time point specified: peripheral blood 6 weeks after treatment start. Sequencing was performed on PBMCs, taken around atezolizumab (anti-PD-L1) treatment. These receptor sequences come from a man aged 55 to 70 with urothelial cancer.

The genes are TRBV7-9 and TRBJ2-2; the D gene is possibly TRBD2 (6 bases). Germline-derived CDR1 and CDR2 are SEHNR and FQNEAQ (reference sequence). V gave up 5 bases and J gave up 6 bases, with 16 bases separating them. There are 15 residues in the CDR3. CDR3 protein: CASSQLGGIAGELFF. CDR3 coding DNA: TGTGCCAGCAGCCAGCTCGGAGGGATTGCCGGGGAGCTGTTTTTT. The entire variable domain, with the rest obtained from reference TRBV7-9 and TRBJ2-2, is as follows: DTGVSQNPRHKITKRGQNVTFRCDPISEHNRLYWYRQTLGQGPEFLTYFQNEAQLEKSRLLSDRFSAERPKGSFSTLEIQRTEQGDSAMYLCASSQLGGIAGELFFGEGSRLTVL.

This chain connects TRBV27 to TRBJ2-1; 7 positions match TRBD1. This CDR3 is built from 19 residues. V trimming: 5 bases; J trimming: 3 bases; junction bases outside the gene matches: 19. Germline assignment: CDR1 MNHEY and CDR2 SMNVEV (reference sequence). The CDR3 DNA reads as TGTGCCAGCAGTCAGAGGACAGGTTTTGTATTTTCAAACTACAATGAGCAGTTCTTC. This codes for CASSQRTGFVFSNYNEQFF.

This rearrangement joins TRBV5-1 to TRBJ1-6; 7 bases map to TRBD1. Germline loops: CDR1 SGHRS, CDR2 YFSETQ. Trimming took 3 bases from V and 9 from J; bases not matched to a gene: 12. This CDR3 contains 16 residues. This chain's CDR3 is CASSSSDRARGSPLHF. In DNA form, the CDR3 reads TGCGCCAGCAGCTCGAGTGACAGGGCCCGGGGTTCACCCCTCCACTTT.

The chain joins TRBV5-1 to TRBJ2-7; 7 bases line up with TRBD2. V dropped 0 bases and J dropped 12; count of bases not matched to a gene: 6. This CDR3 spans 12 amino acids. Germline CDR1 SGHRS, CDR2 YFSETQ. The CDR3 DNA follows: TGCGCCAGCAGCTTGGACGACGGCGGGAGGTACTTC. Translation: CASSLDDGGRYF. The entire variable domain, with the rest obtained from reference TRBV5-1 and TRBJ2-7, is as follows: KAGVTQTPRYLIKTRGQQVTLSCSPISGHRSVSWYQQTPGQGLQFLFEYFSETQRNKGNFPGRFSGRQFSNSRSEMNVSTLELGDSALYLCASSLDDGGRYFGPGTRLTVT.

This clone came up a few times. This CDR3 is also generated by other DNA sequences in the sample. The chain has TRBV28 and TRBJ2-7; D not certain. CDR3 length equals 11 residues. V shed 4 bases and J shed 3 bases, with 4 bases lying between them. Germline CDR1 and CDR2: MDHEN and SYDVKM. The CDR3 bases are TGTGCCAGCAGTTCCAACTACGAGCAGTACTTC. Residues: CASSSNYEQYF.

The V gene is TRBV5-1, the J gene TRBJ2-7; perhaps TRBD1 as D (6 bases). This CDR3 is 14 amino acids long. Germline V gene data show CDR1 as SGHRS and CDR2 as YFSETQ. The V and J ends lost 1 base and 0 bases respectively, with 8 bases between them. Here the CDR3 DNA reads TGCGCCAGCAGCTTGAGGGGGACCTCCTACGAGCAGTACTTC. Translated: CASSLRGTSYEQYF.

The chain couples TRBV18 to TRBJ1-2; no definite D call. Between the trimmed V and J ends, which lost 0 bases and 8 bases, there was a span of 13 bases. Germline CDR1 reads KGHSH; CDR2 reads LQKENI. The CDR3 loop spans 14 amino acids. In DNA, the CDR3 is TGTGCCAGCTCACCACCGGCCAGGCCTGGGGGCTACACCTTC. It translates to CASSPPARPGGYTF.

The genes are TRBV19 and TRBJ2-3; the match to TRBD2 covers 7 bases. Germline-derived CDR1 and CDR2 are LNHDA and SQIVND (reference sequence). J was trimmed by 0 bases and V by 3 bases; bases with no gene match: 3. The CDR3 length is 15 residues. CDR3 region: CASSIPSGSTDTQYF. The CDR3 nucleotides read TGTGCCAGTAGTATCCCTAGCGGTAGCACAGATACGCAGTATTTT.

For this clone: Mismatch with germline at one junction end may stem from a read error. The chain is built from TRBV6-5 and TRBJ2-7, with a weak D call TRBD1 (6 bases). Germline V gene data show CDR1 as MNHEY and CDR2 as SVGAGI. The CDR3 spans 14 residues. CDR3 sequence: CAGSYSRGLDEQYF. DNA of the CDR3: TGTGCCGGCAGTTACTCCAGGGGATTGGACGAGCAGTACTTC.